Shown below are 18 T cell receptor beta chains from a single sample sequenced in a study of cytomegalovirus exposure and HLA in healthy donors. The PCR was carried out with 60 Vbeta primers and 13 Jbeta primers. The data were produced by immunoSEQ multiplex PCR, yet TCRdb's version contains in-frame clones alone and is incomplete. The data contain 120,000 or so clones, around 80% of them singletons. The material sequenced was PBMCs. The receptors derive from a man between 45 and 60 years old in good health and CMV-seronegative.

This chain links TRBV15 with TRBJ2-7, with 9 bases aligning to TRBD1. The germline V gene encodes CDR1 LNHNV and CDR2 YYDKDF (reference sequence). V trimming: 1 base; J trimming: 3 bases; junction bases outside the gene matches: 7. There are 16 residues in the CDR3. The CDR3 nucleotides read TGTGCCACCAGCAGAGGGCAAAGGGGACAGGGCTACGAGCAGTACTTC. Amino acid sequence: CATSRGQRGQGYEQYF.

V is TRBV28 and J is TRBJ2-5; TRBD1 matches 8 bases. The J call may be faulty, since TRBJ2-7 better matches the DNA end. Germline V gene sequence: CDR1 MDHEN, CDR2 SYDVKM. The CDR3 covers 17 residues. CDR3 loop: CASSLAGGAIISYEQYF. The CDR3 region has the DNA TGTGCCAGCAGTTTAGCAGGGGGCGCGATAATATCCTACGAGCAGTACTTC.

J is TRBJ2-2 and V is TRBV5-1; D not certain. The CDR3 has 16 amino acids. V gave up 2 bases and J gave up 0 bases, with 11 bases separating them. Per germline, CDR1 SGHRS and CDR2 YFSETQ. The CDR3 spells CASSFEAASNTGELFF. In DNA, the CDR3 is TGCGCCAGCAGCTTCGAGGCAGCATCGAACACCGGGGAGCTGTTTTTT.

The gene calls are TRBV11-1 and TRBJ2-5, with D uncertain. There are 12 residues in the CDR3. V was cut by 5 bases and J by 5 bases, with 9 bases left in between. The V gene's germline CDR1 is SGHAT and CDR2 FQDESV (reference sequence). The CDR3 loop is CASSPRAETQYF. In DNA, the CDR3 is TGTGCCAGCAGCCCCAGAGCGGAGACCCAGTACTTC.

CDR3 bases: TGTGCCAGCAGCTTATGGGCAGGGGTCGGAGCCGGGGAGCTGTTTTTT. This sequence encodes CASSLWAGVGAGELFF. V is TRBV7-2 and J is TRBJ2-2; TRBD1 might be the D (6 bases). In germline, CDR1 is SGHTA, CDR2 FQGNSA. V lost 2 bases to trimming and J lost 6 bases, with 16 bases between them. The CDR3 sequence is 16 residues long.

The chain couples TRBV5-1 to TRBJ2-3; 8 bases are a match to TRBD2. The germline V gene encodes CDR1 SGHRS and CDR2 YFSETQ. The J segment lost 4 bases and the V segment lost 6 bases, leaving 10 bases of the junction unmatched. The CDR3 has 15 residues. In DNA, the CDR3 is TGCGCCAGCAACCAACGGAGCGGGGGTCCAGATACGCAGTATTTT. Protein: CASNQRSGGPDTQYF.

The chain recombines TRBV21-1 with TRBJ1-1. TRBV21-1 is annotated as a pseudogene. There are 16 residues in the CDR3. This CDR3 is CASSTCEFHLDTEAFF. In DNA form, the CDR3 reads TGTGCCAGCAGCACGTGTGAGTTCCACCTTGACACTGAAGCTTTCTTT.

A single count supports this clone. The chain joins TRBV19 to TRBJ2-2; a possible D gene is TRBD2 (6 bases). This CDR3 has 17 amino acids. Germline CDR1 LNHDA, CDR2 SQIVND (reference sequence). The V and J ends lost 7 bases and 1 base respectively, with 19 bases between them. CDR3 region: CASIPSSGHLNTGELFF. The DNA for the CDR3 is TGTGCCAGTATCCCGAGTAGCGGCCACCTGAACACCGGGGAGCTGTTTTTT. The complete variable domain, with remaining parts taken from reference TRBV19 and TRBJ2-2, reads DGGITQSPKYLFRKEGQNVTLSCEQNLNHDAMYWYRQDPGQGLRLIYYSQIVNDFQKGDIAEGYSVSREKKESFPLTVTSAQKNPTAFYLCASIPSSGHLNTGELFFGEGSRLTVL.

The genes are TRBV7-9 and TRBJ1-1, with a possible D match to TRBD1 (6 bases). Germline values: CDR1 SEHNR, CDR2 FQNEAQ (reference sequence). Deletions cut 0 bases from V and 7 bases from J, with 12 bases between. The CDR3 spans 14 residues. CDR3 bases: TGTGCCAGCAGCTTAGCTGGCGGACAGTTTGAAGCTTTCTTT. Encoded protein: CASSLAGGQFEAFF. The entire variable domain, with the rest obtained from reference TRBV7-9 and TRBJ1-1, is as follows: DTGVSQNPRHKITKRGQNVTFRCDPISEHNRLYWYRQTLGQGPEFLTYFQNEAQLEKSRLLSDRFSAERPKGSFSTLEIQRTEQGDSAMYLCASSLAGGQFEAFFGQGTRLTVV.

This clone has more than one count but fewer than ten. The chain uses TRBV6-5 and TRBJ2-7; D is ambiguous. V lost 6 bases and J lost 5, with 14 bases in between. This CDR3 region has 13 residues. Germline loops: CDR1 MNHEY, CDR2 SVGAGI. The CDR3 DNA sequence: TGTGCCAGCAGGTATCTCAATTCGGACGAGCAGTACTTC. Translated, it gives CASRYLNSDEQYF.

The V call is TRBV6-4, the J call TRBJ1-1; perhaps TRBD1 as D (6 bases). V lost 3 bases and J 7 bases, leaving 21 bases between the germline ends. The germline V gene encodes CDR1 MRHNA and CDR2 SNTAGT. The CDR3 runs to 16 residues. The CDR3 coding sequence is TGTGCCAGCAGTGATTCAGTGGCAGGGGCCAGGGATGAAGCTTTCTTT. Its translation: CASSDSVAGARDEAFF.

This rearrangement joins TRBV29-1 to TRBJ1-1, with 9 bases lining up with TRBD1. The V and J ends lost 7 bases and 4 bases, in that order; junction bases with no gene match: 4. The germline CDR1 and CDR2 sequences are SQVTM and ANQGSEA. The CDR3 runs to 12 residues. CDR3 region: CSGDRAGTEAFF. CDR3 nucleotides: TGCAGCGGGGACAGGGCGGGCACTGAAGCTTTCTTT.

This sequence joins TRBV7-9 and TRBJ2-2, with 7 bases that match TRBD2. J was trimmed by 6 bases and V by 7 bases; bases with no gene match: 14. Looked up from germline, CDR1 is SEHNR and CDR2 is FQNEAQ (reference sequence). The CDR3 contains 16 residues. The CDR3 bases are TGTGCCAGCAACTTTTCTCCCGGGAGGTTGTCCGGGGAGCTGTTTTTT. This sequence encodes CASNFSPGRLSGELFF.

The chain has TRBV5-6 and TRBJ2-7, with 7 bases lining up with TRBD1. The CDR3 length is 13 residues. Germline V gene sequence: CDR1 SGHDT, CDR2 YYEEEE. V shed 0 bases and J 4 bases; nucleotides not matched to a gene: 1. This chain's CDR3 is CASSLGDRYEQYF. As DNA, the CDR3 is TGTGCCAGCAGCTTGGGGGACAGATACGAGCAGTACTTC. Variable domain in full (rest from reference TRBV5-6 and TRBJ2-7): DAGVTQSPTHLIKTRGQQVTLRCSPKSGHDTVSWYQQALGQGPQFIFQYYEEEERQRGNFPDRFSGHQFPNYSSELNVNALLLGDSALYLCASSLGDRYEQYFGPGTRLTVT.

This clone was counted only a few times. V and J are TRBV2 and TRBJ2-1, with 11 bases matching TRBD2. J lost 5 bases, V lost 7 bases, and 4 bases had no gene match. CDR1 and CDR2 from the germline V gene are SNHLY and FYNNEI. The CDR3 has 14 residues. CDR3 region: CASTGTSGNNEQFF. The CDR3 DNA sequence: TGTGCCAGCACCGGGACTAGCGGCAACAATGAGCAGTTCTTC.

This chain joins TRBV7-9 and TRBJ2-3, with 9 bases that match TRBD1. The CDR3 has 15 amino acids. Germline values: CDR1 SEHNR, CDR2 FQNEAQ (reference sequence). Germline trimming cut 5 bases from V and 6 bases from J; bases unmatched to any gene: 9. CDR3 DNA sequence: TGTGCCAGCAGCCCACCCGGGACAGGGCTCGATACGCAGTATTTT. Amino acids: CASSPPGTGLDTQYF.

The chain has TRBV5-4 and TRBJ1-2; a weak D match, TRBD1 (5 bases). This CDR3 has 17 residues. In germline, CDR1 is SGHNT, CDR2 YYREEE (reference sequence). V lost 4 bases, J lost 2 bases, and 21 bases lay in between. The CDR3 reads CASSRGRDGRENYGYTF. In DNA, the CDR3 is TGTGCCAGCAGCAGGGGCAGGGATGGGAGGGAGAACTATGGCTACACCTTC.

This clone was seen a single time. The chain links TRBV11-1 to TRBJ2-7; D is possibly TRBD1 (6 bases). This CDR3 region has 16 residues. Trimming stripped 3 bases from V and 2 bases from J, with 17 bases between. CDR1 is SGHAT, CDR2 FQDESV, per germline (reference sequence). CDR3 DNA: TGTGCCAGCAGCTTTGCGAGGGGGAGCGCTACCTACGAGCAGTACTTC. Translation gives CASSFARGSATYEQYF.